A selection of T cell receptor beta chains follows, all from one sample in a study of read filtering for tumor transcriptome and immune sequencing. In TCRdb, the reads were re-called with MiXCR into one record per CDR3 protein. The table lists 42,000 or so distinct CDR3 sequences, around 15% of them singletons. The sequencing sample was made of a population of CD138-negative cells sorted from bone marrow. The receptor source for this set is a donor over 35 with multiple myeloma. Both conserved end residues are part of each CDR3. Each record gives: V gene, CDR3 protein.

TRBV5-1,CASSLEWVQGAEAFF
TRBV6-1,CATQTFAGHHTGELFF
TRBV2,CASRGTGGSYNEQFF
TRBV28,CASRPLIGKYQETQYF
TRBV6-6,CASSYGQLPSTDTQYF
TRBV11-2,CASSLGSSDTQYF
TRBV5-1,CASSLVPGPNTGELFF
TRBV29-1,CSVVVGDYSTDTQYF
TRBV11-2,CASSFVVGYNEQFF
TRBV29-1,CSVEKGINEQFF
TRBV27,CASSPLGGRPGELFF
TRBV7-9,CASSFWTDVYEQYF
TRBV7-2,CASRLATSGGNEQFF
TRBV28,CASTPGGVIEQFF
TRBV7-3,CASSLHRNTGELFF
TRBV5-1,CASSLDRTYEQYF
TRBV7-9,CASSSGAEAFF
TRBV12-3/TRBV12-4,CASRWTGTYEQYF
TRBV4-3,CASSQELVFDTQYF
TRBV10-3,CASESGRRNQPQHF
TRBV28,CASSPFGGPSKGEETQYF
TRBV19,CASSIRRENIQYF
TRBV9,CASSPTLAGSNEQFF
TRBV20-1,CSGTISYEQYF
TRBV28,CASSAISTYEQYF
TRBV20-1,CSAQRLAGDDEQFF
TRBV30,CAWSRDSYEQYF
TRBV12-3/TRBV12-4,CASSPLPGLALSTDTQYF
TRBV20-1,CSARGDRGILGPQHF
TRBV19,CASSIYLGRSSYNEQFF
TRBV20-1,CSARDPQGPRSAFF
TRBV7-2,CASSSYRGRDTGELFF
TRBV7-9,CASSLGPHNERFF
TRBV7-2,CASSFLGGNTGELFF
TRBV7-2,CASSLSRDMYLGYTF
TRBV6-2/TRBV6-3,CASSSSGRAKEQYF
TRBV19,CASSIDREGGNTEAFF
TRBV27,CASSLRWAGANVLTF
TRBV6-5,CASSSDRGRNEQFF
TRBV28,CASSSRSYGCTF
TRBV7-2,CASSSTSSYEQYF
TRBV7-2,CASSGFGGSHEQYF
TRBV15,CATSGQGSGANVLTF
TRBV30,CAWSTPGTGRNEQYF
TRBV23-1,CASSQSRQKEAFF
TRBV5-1,CASNLDLQETQYF